The 5 T cell receptor beta chains given below trace back to one sample, sequenced in a study of shared clonotypes between healthy human individuals. Only in-frame clones appear in the TCRdb table, and some are missing; sequencing was by immunoSEQ multiplex PCR. The sample consists of 600,000 to 700,000 clones, approximately 73% of them appearing once. Sequenced: memory CD4+ T cells sorted from blood. The subset denotes: CD45RA-negative fraction. The receptors shown here come from a woman aged 25-40 years in good health.

The chain has TRBV25-1 and TRBJ2-5, with D uncertain. Germline V gene sequence: CDR1 MGHDK, CDR2 SYGVNS. The V and J ends lost 3 bases and 3 bases respectively, with 8 bases between them. CDR3 length equals 13 residues. CDR3 residues: CASSERMKETQYF. The CDR3 nucleotides are TGTGCCAGCAGTGAGCGGATGAAAGAGACCCAGTACTTC.

V is TRBV10-3 and J is TRBJ1-3, with TRBD1 as a possible D gene (5 bases). V was shortened by 3 bases and J by 0 bases, with 9 bases between the two germline ends. CDR1 and CDR2 (germline): ENHRY, SYGVKD. CDR3 size: 15 residues. The CDR3 reads CAISDAQGSGNTIYF. In nucleotides, the CDR3 is TGTGCCATCAGTGACGCCCAGGGCTCTGGAAACACCATATATTTT.

This sequence joins TRBV7-6 and TRBJ1-4, with no clear D. Germline V lookup: CDR1 SGHVS, CDR2 FNYEAQ. CDR3 length: 15 amino acids. Between the trimmed V and J ends, which lost 0 bases and 1 base, there was a span of 6 bases. The CDR3 bases are TGTGCCAGCAGCTTAGCGCCTGAAACTAATGAAAAACTGTTTTTT. It encodes CASSLAPETNEKLFF.

This chain links TRBV28 with TRBJ2-7; no definite D call. The V end lost 4 bases, the J end lost 2 bases, and 12 bases lay between the germline ends. The CDR3 is made up of 14 amino acids. The germline V gene has CDR1 MDHEN and CDR2 SYDVKM. CDR3 loop: CASSSTKSAYEQYF. CDR3 nucleotide sequence: TGTGCCAGCAGTTCGACAAAAAGCGCCTACGAGCAGTACTTC. Full variable domain (remainder filled in from reference TRBV28 and TRBJ2-7): DVKVTQSSRYLVKRTGEKVFLECVQDMDHENMFWYRQDPGLGLRLIYFSYDVKMKEKGDIPEGYSVSREKKERFSLILESASTNQTSMYLCASSSTKSAYEQYFGPGTRLTVT.

This clone was counted between two and nine times. This chain joins TRBV2 and TRBJ2-3, with 11 bases that match TRBD2. CDR3 size: 14 residues. V lost 3 bases to trimming and J lost 6 bases; unmatched junction nucleotides: 2. Germline loops: CDR1 SNHLY, CDR2 FYNNEI. CDR3 DNA: TGTGCCAGCAGTGATTCTAGCGGGAGGGATACGCAGTATTTT. Translating it yields CASSDSSGRDTQYF.